Below are 27 T cell receptor beta chains sequenced from a single sample in a study of cytomegalovirus exposure and HLA in healthy donors. Assay: immunoSEQ multiplex PCR; the TCRdb copy retains only in-frame clones and omits some. This sample carries about 83,000 clones, 90% to 97% of them seen once, and the ten largest clones take about 1.3%. The specimen sequenced was PBMCs. These TCRs come from a woman between 18 and 29 years old in good health and CMV-seronegative.

The V and J genes are TRBV12-2 and TRBJ2-3; the D call TRBD2 from the table was never checked on the DNA. TRBV12-2 is classified as a pseudogene. The CDR3 contains 15 residues. The CDR3 coding sequence is TGTGCAAGTCGCTTAGAAGCAAGAAATACAGATACGCAGTATTTT. Its translation is CASRLEARNTDTQYF.

In its sample, this clone was seen once. V gene TRBV5-8 combines with J gene TRBJ2-1; 9 positions match TRBD2. The CDR3 totals 17 residues. Germline V gene lookup returns CDR1 SGHTS and CDR2 YDEGEE. Trimming took 5 bases from V and 4 from J; bases not matched to a gene: 13. CDR3 protein: CASSSHVGLAPYNEQFF. DNA of the CDR3: TGTGCCAGCAGTTCCCACGTCGGACTAGCGCCGTACAATGAGCAGTTCTTC. Using reference TRBV5-8 and TRBJ2-1 for the parts outside the CDR3, the full variable domain is EAGVTQSPTHLIKTRGQQATLRCSPISGHTSVYWYQQALGLGLQFLLWYDEGEERNRGNFPPRFSGRQFPNYSSELNVNALELEDSALYLCASSSHVGLAPYNEQFFGPGTRLTVL.

The rearrangement links TRBV27 to TRBJ2-2, with D tentatively TRBD1 (6 bases). The V end lost 0 bases, the J end lost 6 bases, and 11 bases lay between the germline ends. The CDR3 covers 15 residues. CDR1 and CDR2 (germline): MNHEY, SMNVEV (reference sequence). The CDR3 nucleotides read TGTGCCAGCAGTTTATCACAGGGTTCCGCCGGGGAGCTGTTTTTT. It codes for CASSLSQGSAGELFF.

The chain employs TRBV9 and TRBJ2-3, with 7 bases matching TRBD2. V shed 0 bases and J 1 base; nucleotides not matched to a gene: 11. Looked up from germline, CDR1 is SGDLS and CDR2 is YYNGEE. The CDR3 has 18 residues. For the CDR3, the DNA is TGTGCCAGCAGCGTAGGCGGCGGGAGTTCCTTCCGCACAGATACGCAGTATTTT. Translated: CASSVGGGSSFRTDTQYF.

This chain links TRBV29-1 with TRBJ2-7; 15 nucleotides line up with TRBD2. CDR1 SQVTM and CDR2 ANQGSEA come from the germline V gene. V was clipped by 6 bases and J by 6 bases; unmatched bases: 9. There are 15 residues in the CDR3. The CDR3 sequence: CSVPGTSGRTGEQYF. CDR3 nucleotides: TGCAGCGTACCCGGGACTAGCGGGAGGACGGGCGAGCAGTACTTC.

This chain connects TRBV15 to TRBJ1-2, with a weak D call TRBD1 (6 bases). Germline V gives CDR1 LNHNV, CDR2 YYDKDF (reference sequence). This CDR3 spans 14 amino acids. The V gene lost 9 bases and the J gene lost 4 bases, with 18 bases spanning the gap. This CDR3 reads CATNPTGTSYGYTF. In DNA form, the CDR3 reads TGTGCCACAAATCCAACAGGGACGTCCTATGGCTACACCTTC.

This chain links TRBV5-1 with TRBJ2-1; D may be TRBD2 (6 bases). The V end lost 1 base, the J end lost 1 base, and 9 bases lay between the germline ends. Germline values: CDR1 SGHRS, CDR2 YFSETQ. The CDR3 has 15 residues. The CDR3 bases are TGCGCCAGCAGCTTGATTGCGGGATCCTACAATGAGCAGTTCTTC. It is translated as CASSLIAGSYNEQFF.

The chain has TRBV29-1 and TRBJ1-2, with TRBD1 as a possible D gene (6 bases). Germline CDR1 is SQVTM and CDR2 is ANQGSEA. With 4 bases removed from V and 8 bases from J, the gap between germline ends came to 14 bases. This CDR3 has 12 residues. The CDR3 bases are TGCAGCGTTGGAGTCAGGGGTTCCGGCTACACCTTC. The encoded protein is CSVGVRGSGYTF. Together with reference TRBV29-1 and TRBJ1-2, the CDR3 gives the full variable domain: SAVISQKPSRDICQRGTSLTIQCQVDSQVTMMFWYRQQPGQSLTLIATANQGSEATYESGFVIDKFPISRPNLTFSTLTVSNMSPEDSSIYLCSVGVRGSGYTFGSGTRLTVV.

This chain links TRBV27 with TRBJ1-1, with TRBD1 as a possible D gene (5 bases). Germline values: CDR1 MNHEY, CDR2 SMNVEV (reference sequence). V lost 4 bases and J 7 bases, leaving 22 bases between the germline ends. The CDR3 covers 16 residues. DNA of the CDR3: TGTGCCAGCAGTTCCTGGGGTGGGGGTCTGGAGGGTGAAGCTTTCTTT. It specifies CASSSWGGGLEGEAFF.

The rearrangement joins TRBV27 to TRBJ2-7, with 8 bases that match TRBD1. The V gene's germline CDR1 is MNHEY and CDR2 SMNVEV (reference sequence). The V segment lost 6 bases and the J segment 2 bases; nucleotides outside the gene matches: 6. This CDR3 is 14 amino acids long. CDR3 sequence (DNA): TGTGCCAGCAGGTGGACAGGGAGAACCTACGAGCAGTACTTC. This encodes CASRWTGRTYEQYF.

This clone was detected once. This chain connects TRBV27 to TRBJ2-1, with TRBD1 matching 9 bases. The germline CDR1 and CDR2 sequences are MNHEY and SMNVEV (reference sequence). The CDR3 spans 16 residues. Trimming took 8 bases from V and 4 from J; bases not matched to a gene: 12. The CDR3 reads CASRVGGQGSYNEQFF. The CDR3 region has the DNA TGTGCCAGCCGGGTCGGGGGACAGGGCTCATACAATGAGCAGTTCTTC.

The chain couples TRBV19 to TRBJ1-1; TRBD1 agrees at 7 bases. The germline V gene has CDR1 LNHDA and CDR2 SQIVND (reference sequence). Trimming took 7 bases from V and 1 from J; bases not matched to a gene: 3. This CDR3 spans 13 amino acids. CDR3 nucleotide sequence: TGTGCCAGTATCTCAGGGGGGAACACTGAAGCTTTCTTT. Encoded protein: CASISGGNTEAFF.

This chain uses TRBV19 with TRBJ2-3; D is perhaps TRBD1 (7 bases). V was pared by 1 base and J by 4 bases, with 18 bases between. The CDR3 loop spans 17 amino acids. The germline V gene encodes CDR1 LNHDA and CDR2 SQIVND (reference sequence). The CDR3 here is CASSIGRGQEFADTQYF. CDR3 DNA sequence: TGTGCCAGTAGTATAGGGAGGGGGCAAGAATTCGCAGATACGCAGTATTTT.

The rearrangement links TRBV10-3 to TRBJ1-2; D gene ambiguous. The V gene's germline CDR1 is ENHRY and CDR2 SYGVKD. The CDR3 length is 12 residues. V shed 4 bases and J shed 11 bases, with 14 bases lying between them. As DNA, the CDR3 is TGTGCCATCAGTGGGGAGGTGCGTGGGTACACCTTC. Amino acids: CAISGEVRGYTF.

This clone is a singleton in its sample. V usage is TRBV7-9 and J usage is TRBJ1-1; tentatively, D is TRBD1 (6 bases). Germline assignment: CDR1 SEHNR and CDR2 FQNEAQ (reference sequence). The germline V and J ends were trimmed by 6 bases and 0 bases, with 8 bases remaining between them. This CDR3 region has 13 residues. The CDR3 region has the DNA TGTGCCAGCAGTGGACAGTTGAACACTGAAGCTTTCTTT. Translation: CASSGQLNTEAFF.

This sequence joins TRBV6-6 and TRBJ1-1, with 10 bases aligning to TRBD1. Germline loops: CDR1 MNHNY, CDR2 SVGAGI (reference sequence). The CDR3 is 15 residues long. V lost 7 bases, J lost 0 bases, and 5 bases stayed unmatched. The CDR3 bases are TGTGCCAGCAAAGGGACAGGGGATTTGAACACTGAAGCTTTCTTT. This encodes CASKGTGDLNTEAFF.

The J gene is TRBJ1-5, the V gene TRBV27; D is undetermined. Trimming took 5 bases from V and 3 from J, leaving 8 bases between them. Germline CDR1 is MNHEY and CDR2 is SMNVEV (reference sequence). The CDR3 contains 13 residues. Here the CDR3 DNA reads TGTGCCAGCAGTGAACAGCTCAATCAGCCCCAGCATTTT. Encoded protein: CASSEQLNQPQHF.

J is TRBJ1-5 and V is TRBV6-1; D not resolved. The germline CDR1 and CDR2 sequences are MNHNS and SASEGT. The CDR3 runs to 15 residues. V was clipped by 7 bases and J by 6 bases, with 19 bases between them. The CDR3 sequence is CASKTKVLRGQPQHF. In DNA form, the CDR3 reads TGTGCCAGCAAGACCAAAGTGCTACGGGGTCAGCCCCAGCATTTT.

The CDR3 DNA reads as TGCGCCAGCAGTACGGGGAGGCAGTTAAATGAAAAACTGTTTTTT. This sequence encodes CASSTGRQLNEKLFF. This chain connects TRBV5-1 to TRBJ1-4; no firm D call. Per the germline V gene, CDR1 is SGHRS and CDR2 is YFSETQ. The CDR3 extends over 15 amino acids. V was clipped by 5 bases and J by 5 bases, with 16 bases between them.

The chain links TRBV7-2 to TRBJ2-7; the D gene is possibly TRBD2 (6 bases). The CDR3 length is 14 residues. The germline gives CDR1 SGHTA, CDR2 FQGNSA. V lost 3 bases, J lost 2 bases, and 11 bases lay in between. CDR3 residues: CASSLVEGPYEQYF. CDR3 in DNA: TGTGCCAGCAGCTTGGTGGAGGGGCCCTACGAGCAGTACTTC.

Comments on this clone: An end of the junction differs from the germline gene, which may be a read error. The CDR3 nucleotides read TGTGCCAGCAGCTTAAGTAATAGTCGGGGTGGCTCCAACAATGAGCAGTTCTTC. It yields the protein CASSLSNSRGGSNNEQFF. This chain joins TRBV11-2 and TRBJ2-1; possible D gene TRBD2, 5 bases. Germline V gene lookup returns CDR1 SGHAT and CDR2 FQNNGV. This CDR3 has 18 amino acids.

The chain uses TRBV10-1 and TRBJ2-7; 10 positions agree with TRBD1. Germline V gene lookup returns CDR1 WNHNN and CDR2 SYGVQD (reference sequence). This CDR3 is built from 14 residues. Germline trimming cut 3 bases from V and 3 bases from J; bases unmatched to any gene: 2. In DNA form, the CDR3 reads TGCGCCAGCAGTGAAGGGACAGGGGTCTACGAGCAGTACTTC. Protein: CASSEGTGVYEQYF.

The chain has TRBV14 and TRBJ2-7; 8 bases match TRBD2. The CDR3 length is 14 residues. In germline, CDR1 is SGHDN, CDR2 FVKESK. V lost 2 bases and J lost 4; bases outside the gene matches: 4. The CDR3 here is CASSQIAGIYEQYF. CDR3 DNA: TGTGCCAGCAGCCAAATAGCGGGGATTTACGAGCAGTACTTC.

The CDR3 protein is CASSSALGGDFLQFF. The CDR3 DNA follows: TGTGCCAGCAGTTCCGCGTTGGGGGGGGATTTTTTGCAGTTCTTC. The chain joins TRBV28 to TRBJ2-1; 7 bases agree with TRBD2. Trimming at V came to 4 bases and at J to 12 bases, leaving 15 bases not matched to a gene. The germline V gene encodes CDR1 MDHEN and CDR2 SYDVKM. The CDR3 spans 15 residues.

J is TRBJ2-1 and V is TRBV13, with D maybe TRBD2 (6 bases). V gave up 5 bases and J gave up 6 bases, with 20 bases separating them. The germline V gene has CDR1 PRHDT and CDR2 FYEKMQ (reference sequence). This CDR3 contains 16 residues. CDR3 DNA: TGTGCCAGCAGCCCTGCGGGACTCATCGCGGGCAATGAGCAGTTCTTC. It is translated as CASSPAGLIAGNEQFF.

The J gene is TRBJ1-5, the V gene TRBV5-5; no clear D gene. CDR3 length equals 13 residues. CDR1 and CDR2 (germline): SGHKS, YYEKEE (reference sequence). V lost 4 bases and J lost 0, with 5 bases in between. The CDR3, as DNA: TGTGCCAGCAGCCAGTATAGCAATCAGCCCCAGCATTTT. It specifies CASSQYSNQPQHF.

This chain links TRBV13 with TRBJ2-7, with 9 bases matching TRBD1. In germline, CDR1 is PRHDT, CDR2 FYEKMQ (reference sequence). This CDR3 is 15 amino acids long. The V segment lost 6 bases and the J segment 4 bases; nucleotides outside the gene matches: 10. The CDR3 loop reads CASSSTGQGPYEQYF. Here the CDR3 DNA reads TGTGCCAGCAGTTCCACGGGACAGGGTCCTTACGAGCAGTACTTC. Drawing the rest from reference TRBV13 and TRBJ2-7, the complete variable domain is AAGVIQSPRHLIKEKRETATLKCYPIPRHDTVYWYQQGPGQDPQFLISFYEKMQSDKGSIPDRFSAQQFSDYHSELNMSSLELGDSALYFCASSSTGQGPYEQYFGPGTRLTVT.